Listed here are 25 T cell receptor beta chains from one sample, sequenced in a study of blood T cell repertoires in COVID-19. Repertoires were generated with immunoSEQ multiplex PCR, while TCRdb's copy carries only in-frame clones and drops some. The data hold roughly 110,000 clones, with roughly 82% observed a single time. The sample taken for sequencing was peripheral blood. The source of these receptors is a woman aged 40 to 49 with acute or convalescent COVID-19.

This clone was seen a few times. The chain uses TRBV7-7 and TRBJ1-4; D gene ambiguous. Germline CDR1 is SSHAT and CDR2 is FNYEAQ (reference sequence). V shed 4 bases and J shed 0 bases, with 15 bases lying between them. CDR3 length equals 17 residues. The CDR3 loop is CASSSKGGDPTNEKLFF. The CDR3 bases are TGTGCCAGCAGCTCTAAAGGCGGGGATCCAACTAATGAAAAACTGTTTTTT.

The chain employs TRBV6-2 or TRBV6-3 and TRBJ1-1, with 8 bases matching TRBD1. The J segment lost 4 bases and the V segment lost 4 bases, leaving 5 bases of the junction unmatched. The CDR3 is made up of 14 amino acids. Germline lookup yields CDR1 MNHEY and CDR2 SVGEGT. The CDR3 coding sequence is TGTGCCAGCAGTTTCGTGACAGGGGTCACTGAAGCTTTCTTT. It encodes CASSFVTGVTEAFF.

CDR3 in amino acids: CASRQGGSGYTF. The CDR3 nucleotides are TGTGCCAGCAGACAGGGAGGGTCGGGCTACACCTTC. The chain is built from TRBV2 and TRBJ1-2; possible D gene TRBD1, 6 bases. The CDR3 is 12 residues long. V dropped 6 bases and J dropped 8 bases, with 13 bases sitting between them. Germline loops: CDR1 SNHLY, CDR2 FYNNEI. Together with reference TRBV2 and TRBJ1-2, the CDR3 gives the full variable domain: EPEVTQTPSHQVTQMGQEVILRCVPISNHLYFYWYRQILGQKVEFLVSFYNNEISEKSEIFDDQFSVERPDGSNFTLKIRSTKLEDSAMYFCASRQGGSGYTFGSGTRLTVV.

V is TRBV6-6 and J is TRBJ2-5; a weak D match, TRBD2 (5 bases). The DNA end is more similar to TRBJ2-7, so the J call may be wrong. Per the germline V gene, CDR1 is MNHNY and CDR2 is SVGAGI (reference sequence). This CDR3 has 13 amino acids. Here the CDR3 DNA reads TGTGCCAGCAGCCTCGAGGGCTCCTACGAGCAGTACTTC. This codes for CASSLEGSYEQYF.

The gene calls are TRBV18 and TRBJ1-3; TRBD1 aligns across 7 bases. The germline V gene has CDR1 KGHSH and CDR2 LQKENI. CDR3 length: 20 amino acids. Trimming took 4 bases from V and 1 from J; bases not matched to a gene: 19. The CDR3, as DNA: TGTGCCAGCTCACGGGACAGCCTGGCGCGCCGTACCGGGTCTGGAAACACCATATATTTT. Encoded protein: CASSRDSLARRTGSGNTIYF.

CDR3 nucleotides: TGTGCTAGTGGCCTACAGGGGAACACTGAAGCTTTCTTT. It codes for CASGLQGNTEAFF. The chain is built from TRBV12-5 and TRBJ1-1; the D gene is possibly TRBD1 (6 bases). The CDR3 is 13 amino acids. Trimming removed 6 bases at V and 1 base at J, with 9 bases between. The germline gives CDR1 LGHNT, CDR2 FRNRAP. The variable domain in full, with the rest retrieved from reference TRBV12-5 and TRBJ1-1, is DARVTQTPRHKVTEMGQEVTMRCQPILGHNTVFWYRQTMMQGLELLAYFRNRAPLDDSGMPKDRFSAEMPDATLATLKIQPSEPRDSAVYFCASGLQGNTEAFFGQGTRLTVV.

The rearrangement uses TRBV11-2 and TRBJ2-5, with D possibly TRBD1 on 6 matching bases. Trimming took 5 bases from V and 0 from J, leaving 16 bases between them. CDR3 length equals 16 residues. CDR1 SGHAT and CDR2 FQNNGV come from the germline V gene. The chain's CDR3 is CASSTGQLSYQETQYF. CDR3 DNA sequence: TGTGCCAGCAGCACCGGACAGCTATCGTACCAAGAGACCCAGTACTTC.

The chain combines TRBV7-9 with TRBJ2-3, with 10 nucleotides matching TRBD2. After removal of 8 bases from V and 7 bases from J, the junction contained 6 bases not matched to a gene. Looked up from germline, CDR1 is SEHNR and CDR2 is FQNEAQ (reference sequence). CDR3 size: 13 residues. In DNA, the CDR3 is TGTGCCAGCGTAAGCGGGGGGGCTAATACGCAGTATTTT. It translates to CASVSGGANTQYF.

This rearrangement joins TRBV7-8 to TRBJ2-2, with TRBD1 matching 8 bases. The V segment lost 1 base and the J segment 6 bases; nucleotides outside the gene matches: 4. The germline V gene has CDR1 SGHVS and CDR2 FQNEAQ. The CDR3 sequence is 15 residues long. The CDR3 region has the DNA TGTGCCAGCAGCTTAGGGACAGGGCATCCCGGGGAGCTGTTTTTT. Translation: CASSLGTGHPGELFF. The full variable domain, its missing parts supplied by reference TRBV7-8 and TRBJ2-2, is GAGVSQSPRYKVAKRGQDVALRCDPISGHVSLFWYQQALGQGPEFLTYFQNEAQLDKSGLPSDRFFAERPEGSVSTLKIQRTQQEDSAVYLCASSLGTGHPGELFFGEGSRLTVL.

The rearrangement uses TRBV30 and TRBJ1-2, with D perhaps TRBD1 (5 bases). Trimming left V 4 bases short and J 4 bases short, with 16 bases between. In germline, CDR1 is GTSNPN, CDR2 SVGIG (reference sequence). The CDR3 sequence is 14 residues long. This CDR3 reads CAWTTVGVVYGYTF. The DNA for the CDR3 is TGTGCCTGGACCACCGTAGGGGTGGTCTATGGCTACACCTTC.

The chain links TRBV5-1 to TRBJ2-1; D not resolved. The CDR3 is 15 amino acids. CDR1 and CDR2 from the germline V gene are SGHRS and YFSETQ. V lost 4 bases to trimming and J lost 8 bases, with 19 bases between them. The CDR3 sequence: CASSPVGRPPDEQFF. The CDR3 coding sequence is TGCGCCAGCAGCCCCGTGGGCAGGCCCCCAGATGAGCAGTTCTTC.

This rearrangement joins TRBV7-3 to TRBJ1-1, with 7 bases lining up with TRBD1. There are 13 residues in the CDR3. The germline gives CDR1 SGHTA, CDR2 FQGTGA. Losses at the gene ends were 6 bases for V and 4 bases for J; bases not matched to a gene: 5. CDR3 DNA sequence: TGTGCCAGCAGTCAACAGGGGAGCACTGAAGCTTTCTTT. This codes for CASSQQGSTEAFF.

Concerning this clone: The same CDR3 is also encoded by other DNA sequences in this sample. The rearrangement links TRBV6-5 to TRBJ1-1, with D perhaps TRBD1 (5 bases). The V gene lost 0 bases and the J gene lost 5 bases, with 7 bases spanning the gap. CDR3 length: 13 amino acids. The V gene's germline CDR1 is MNHEY and CDR2 SVGAGI. CDR3 sequence reads: CASSYSGGTEAFF. The CDR3 region has the DNA TGTGCCAGCAGTTACTCGGGGGGAACTGAAGCTTTCTTT.

CDR3 in DNA: TGTGCCAGCAGCCCGGAGACAGGGGCGTTTGGTGAAAAACTGTTTTTT. It codes for CASSPETGAFGEKLFF. The chain joins TRBV11-2 to TRBJ1-4; 8 nucleotides match TRBD1. This CDR3 has 16 amino acids. Germline assignment: CDR1 SGHAT and CDR2 FQNNGV. V lost 5 bases and J lost 7; bases outside the gene matches: 12.

The genes are TRBV5-1 and TRBJ1-4, with 9 bases aligning to TRBD1. The CDR3 runs to 15 residues. With V trimmed by 3 bases and J by 7 bases, 7 bases remained unmatched. From germline, CDR1 is SGHRS and CDR2 YFSETQ. Here the CDR3 DNA reads TGCGCCAGCAGCTCACAGGGGGCGCGGGGTGAAAAACTGTTTTTT. Amino acids: CASSSQGARGEKLFF.

In its sample, this clone was seen a few times. The CDR3 bases are TGTGCCAGCAGCGTTACAGGGTTAAGGAACACCGGGGAGCTGTTTTTT. It specifies CASSVTGLRNTGELFF. This chain links TRBV9 with TRBJ2-2, with D maybe TRBD1 (6 bases). V was trimmed by 2 bases and J by 1 base, leaving 12 bases between them. CDR3 size: 16 residues. Germline CDR1 and CDR2: SGDLS and YYNGEE.

The J gene is TRBJ1-3, the V gene TRBV5-6; D uncertain. Germline V gives CDR1 SGHDT, CDR2 YYEEEE. The CDR3 consists of 15 residues. Trimming pared 4 bases from V and 4 bases from J, leaving 15 bases between. The CDR3, as DNA: TGTGCCAGCAGCATCCCGACAAGGTCGGGAAACACCATATATTTT. Protein product: CASSIPTRSGNTIYF.

The CDR3 nucleotides read TGTGCCAGCAGCCCCATATCAGGGATTACACCCCTCCACTTT. It encodes CASSPISGITPLHF. V gene TRBV3-1 (or the pseudogene TRBV3-2) combines with J gene TRBJ1-6, with D maybe TRBD1 (5 bases). The CDR3 is made up of 14 amino acids. Deletions cut 4 bases from V and 11 bases from J, with 15 bases between. In germline, CDR1 is LGHDT, CDR2 YNNKEL (reference sequence).

The chain carries TRBV5-8 and TRBJ1-4; 8 bases are a match to TRBD1. The CDR3 spans 15 residues. Germline V CDR1 and CDR2: SGHTS, YDEGEE. The V gene end was trimmed by 4 bases and the J gene end by 7 bases; junction bases not matched to a gene: 9. The CDR3 protein is CASSLQTGGVEKLFF. In nucleotides, the CDR3 is TGTGCCAGCAGCCTTCAAACAGGGGGTGTTGAAAAACTGTTTTTT.

The chain links TRBV30 to TRBJ1-4; D gene uncertain. Trimming left V 5 bases short and J 6 bases short, with 10 bases between. The CDR3 is 12 amino acids. Per germline, CDR1 GTSNPN and CDR2 SVGIG (reference sequence). CDR3 region: CAWRRYHEKLFF. The CDR3 region has the DNA TGTGCCTGGCGTAGATACCATGAAAAACTGTTTTTT.

This rearrangement joins TRBV10-3 to TRBJ1-2; D perhaps matches TRBD1 (5 bases). This CDR3 is 16 amino acids long. CDR1 ENHRY and CDR2 SYGVKD come from the germline V gene. The germline V and J ends were trimmed by 3 bases and 3 bases, with 17 bases remaining between them. The CDR3 loop is CAISDFLGTPYYGYTF. The CDR3 DNA is TGTGCCATCAGTGACTTTCTAGGGACTCCCTACTATGGCTACACCTTC.

The chain employs TRBV7-9 and TRBJ2-6; D is unresolved. Germline CDR1 SEHNR, CDR2 FQNEAQ (reference sequence). CDR3 length equals 16 residues. V dropped 10 bases and J dropped 1 base, with 17 bases sitting between them. The CDR3 nucleotides are TGTGCCACCCCGTTCGGTGGTAGTTCTGGGGCCAACGTCCTGACTTTC. Its translation is CATPFGGSSGANVLTF.

The V gene is TRBV29-1, the J gene TRBJ2-1; D call uncertain. Trimming shortened V by 4 bases and J by 4 bases, and 8 bases separated the two germline ends. This CDR3 spans 12 amino acids. The germline gives CDR1 SQVTM, CDR2 ANQGSEA. The CDR3 loop is CSVATGYNEQFF. CDR3 sequence (DNA): TGCAGCGTTGCGACTGGTTACAATGAGCAGTTCTTC.

This rearrangement joins TRBV7-9 to TRBJ2-3; 8 nucleotides line up with TRBD1. The CDR3 is 14 amino acids. V lost 3 bases to trimming and J lost 4 bases; unmatched junction nucleotides: 3. Germline V CDR1 and CDR2: SEHNR, FQNEAQ (reference sequence). The CDR3 DNA reads TGTGCCAGCAGCTTCGGGACAGGTGCAGATACGCAGTATTTT. It yields the protein CASSFGTGADTQYF.

This clone was counted once. The chain carries TRBV9 and TRBJ2-4; D possibly corresponds to TRBD1 (7 bases). The V gene's germline CDR1 is SGDLS and CDR2 YYNGEE. Trimming cost V 3 bases and J 7 bases, with 17 bases left between them. The CDR3 is 15 amino acids. Here the CDR3 reads CASSALGGGRNIQYF. DNA of the CDR3: TGTGCCAGCAGCGCCTTAGGAGGGGGCAGGAACATTCAGTACTTC.